Below are 9 T cell receptor beta chains sequenced from a single sample in a study of blood T cells in healthy people across ages. A J-beta primer mix and a sample-barcoded 5' primer were used in a second PCR of roughly 6 to 12 cycles. TCRdb processed the 5' RACE reads anew with MiXCR; each CDR3 protein has one entry. The sample lists roughly 650,000 distinct CDR3 sequences, about a third occurring once. The source material was blood. The receptors come from a woman of 80 years or more in good health.

The chain combines TRBV7-2 with TRBJ2-7, with a tentative D call TRBD1 (6 bases). The CDR3 spans 14 residues. Germline V CDR1 and CDR2: SGHTA, FQGNSA. V was shortened by 3 bases and J by 1 base, with 10 bases between the two germline ends. The CDR3 reads CASSFRTASYEQYF. CDR3 DNA sequence: TGTGCCAGCAGCTTCAGGACAGCGTCCTACGAGCAGTACTTC.

Points on this clonotype: The junction differs from germline at one of its ends, possibly a read error. The chain couples TRBV7-9 to TRBJ2-1, with TRBD2 as a possible D gene (6 bases). Germline loops: CDR1 SEHNR, CDR2 FQNEAQ (reference sequence). This CDR3 contains 16 residues. The CDR3 here is CASSRGAGGSYNEQDF. The CDR3 DNA reads as TGTGCCAGCAGCCGAGGGGCCGGGGGATCCTACAATGAGCAGGACTTC.

This sequence joins TRBV10-3 and TRBJ1-5; weak D call: TRBD1 (6 bases). The V end lost 10 bases, the J end lost 7 bases, and 17 bases lay between the germline ends. The CDR3 is made up of 13 amino acids. Germline V gene sequence: CDR1 ENHRY, CDR2 SYGVKD. The CDR3 DNA is TGTGCCACAGGGGTGGAAAGTTGGCAGCCCCAGCATTTT. It translates to CATGVESWQPQHF.

Regarding this clonotype: This may stem from a read error, because a much larger clone lies one nucleotide away. This sequence joins TRBV27 and TRBJ2-3; tentative D call: TRBD1 (6 bases). Germline assignment: CDR1 MNHEY and CDR2 SMNVEV (reference sequence). V was pared by 10 bases and J by 1 base, with 15 bases between. CDR3 length: 14 residues. CDR3 loop: CANTLGGRTDTQYF. The CDR3 DNA is TGTGCCAACACCCTAGGGGGTCGCACAGATACGCAGTATTTT.

This clonotype was observed a handful of times. The chain has TRBV2 and TRBJ1-1; TRBD1 matches at 7 bases. The CDR3 loop spans 15 amino acids. Germline V gene sequence: CDR1 SNHLY, CDR2 FYNNEI. The V segment lost 6 bases and the J segment 5 bases; nucleotides outside the gene matches: 12. This chain's CDR3 is CASRTRQGVVTEAFF. CDR3 in DNA: TGTGCCAGCAGGACCCGACAGGGAGTTGTTACTGAAGCTTTCTTT.

This clonotype was seen repeatedly, ten times or more. This chain connects TRBV7-2 to TRBJ1-1, with 9 bases that match TRBD1. V gave up 5 bases and J gave up 9 bases; unmatched junction bases: 7. The CDR3 has 13 residues. From germline, CDR1 is SGHTA and CDR2 FQGNSA. CDR3 nucleotides: TGTGCCAGCAGCCAGGGGACAGGGTCTAAAGCTTTCTTT. Translating it yields CASSQGTGSKAFF.

This clonotype was picked up a small number of times. A read error is possible here, since a much larger clone lies one base away. The chain links TRBV30 to TRBJ2-5; perhaps TRBD1 as D (6 bases). The CDR3 runs 12 residues. Germline lookup yields CDR1 GTSNPN and CDR2 SVGIG (reference sequence). Between the trimmed V and J ends, which lost 2 bases and 11 bases, there was a span of 15 bases. CDR3 loop: CAWSQQGHEQYF. In DNA form, the CDR3 reads TGTGCCTGGAGTCAACAGGGCCATGAGCAGTACTTC.

This clonotype was recorded many times. J is TRBJ1-2 and V is TRBV5-6, with TRBD1 matching 9 bases. The CDR3 extends over 14 amino acids. Germline V gene data show CDR1 as SGHDT and CDR2 as YYEEEE. V shed 3 bases, J shed 2 bases, and the junction held 2 bases outside the gene matches. This chain's CDR3 is CASSYDRGNYGYTF. The CDR3 DNA sequence: TGTGCCAGCAGCTATGACAGGGGGAACTATGGCTACACCTTC.

This clonotype was seen a few times. A read error may be the cause here, since a much bigger clone is one base away. The chain couples TRBV28 to TRBJ2-7, with D unclear. Trimming removed 7 bases at V and 7 bases at J, with 11 bases between. CDR3 length: 11 amino acids. Germline CDR1 reads MDHEN; CDR2 reads SYDVKM. The CDR3, as DNA: TGTGCCAGCACCTCCGGGCATGAGCAGTACTTC. Translating it yields CASTSGHEQYF. Together with reference TRBV28 and TRBJ2-7, the CDR3 gives the full variable domain: DVKVTQSSRYLVKRTGEKVFLECVQDMDHENMFWYRQDPGLGLRLIYFSYDVKMKEKGDIPEGYSVSREKKERFSLILESASTNQTSMYLCASTSGHEQYFGPGTRLTVT.